This T cell receptor (beta chain) was found in a study of shared clonotypes between healthy human individuals. Libraries were prepared by immunoSEQ multiplex PCR; TCRdb keeps only in-frame clonotypes and omits some of them. The table has over a million clones, approximately 98.5% seen once. Germline V lookup: CDR1 SGHTA, CDR2 FQGNSA. The germline V and J ends were trimmed by 1 base and 8 bases, with 9 bases remaining between them. This CDR3 has 13 amino acids. This receptor was obtained from a man aged 30 to 39 in good health. Material for sequencing was naive CD4+ T cells sorted from blood. Subset reported: CD45RA+ positively selected. The chain employs TRBV7-2 and TRBJ2-1, with D hard to call. The CDR3 spells CASSLESGHEQFF. The CDR3 DNA sequence: TGTGCCAGCAGCTTAGAGAGTGGCCATGAGCAGTTCTTC.